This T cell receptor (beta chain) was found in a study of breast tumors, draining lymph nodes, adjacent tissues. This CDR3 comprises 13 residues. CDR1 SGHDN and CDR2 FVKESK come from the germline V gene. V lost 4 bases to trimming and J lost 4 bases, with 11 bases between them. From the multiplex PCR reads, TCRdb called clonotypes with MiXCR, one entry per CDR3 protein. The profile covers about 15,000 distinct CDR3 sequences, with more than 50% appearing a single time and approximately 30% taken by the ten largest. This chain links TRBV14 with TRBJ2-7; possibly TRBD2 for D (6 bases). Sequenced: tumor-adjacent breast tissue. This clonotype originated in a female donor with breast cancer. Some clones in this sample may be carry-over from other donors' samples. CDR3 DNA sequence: TGTGCCAGCAGCCGGAGGGGCCTTTACGAGCAGTACTTC. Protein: CASSRRGLYEQYF.